Listed below are T cell receptor beta chains from one sample, sequenced in a study of cytomegalovirus exposure and HLA in healthy donors. TCRdb keeps only in-frame clones here, not all; method: immunoSEQ multiplex PCR. The sample holds about 180,000 clones, roughly 84% seen once. What was sequenced was PBMCs. These receptors originate from a boy aged 2 to 9 in good health and CMV-seronegative. CDR3s include the opening cysteine and the closing phenylalanine or tryptophan. Fields, in order: D gene, J gene, clone size, V gene, CDR3 DNA, CDR3 protein. D genes are given only for firm matches. Rows give clone size only sometimes, using once, few, many, or a class for an expanded clone.

.,TRBJ2-2,.,TRBV7-3,TGTGCCAGCAGACTCCAGGGAGGAGGCACCGGGGAGCTGTTTTTT,CASRLQGGGTGELFF
.,TRBJ2-3,.,TRBV11-3,TGTGCCAGCAGCTTAGGTCGGAGGGGCGAAGATACGCAGTATTTT,CASSLGRRGEDTQYF
.,TRBJ1-1,.,TRBV30,TGTGCCTGGGGGAGGAGGGCCCTCGACTCGAACACTGAAGCTTTCTTT,CAWGRRALDSNTEAFF
TRBD1,TRBJ1-4,.,TRBV5-1,TGCGCCAGCAGCTTGGGGACAGGGATTAATGAAAAACTGTTTTTT,CASSLGTGINEKLFF
TRBD2,TRBJ2-1,.,TRBV7-6,TGTGCCAGCAGCTGGTCGGGGACTAGCGGGGGGGGCAATGAGCAGTTCTTC,CASSWSGTSGGGNEQFF
TRBD2,TRBJ2-5,few,TRBV7-2,TGTGCCAGCAGCCCACTGGGGGGGGTCCAAGAGACCCAGTACTTC,CASSPLGGVQETQYF
.,TRBJ2-7,.,TRBV6-1,TGTGCCAGCAGTGAAGCGCCCGTTTTCGCAGCGGCCTACGAGCAGTACTTC,CASSEAPVFAAAYEQYF
.,TRBJ2-1,.,TRBV5-4,TGTGCCAGCAGCTTGGGCGGGTCCTTCGGAGAGCAGTTCTTC,CASSLGGSFGEQFF
.,TRBJ1-1,.,TRBV6-1,TGTGCCAGCAGTGAAGGGGCAGGGTCCATACCCTTGAAGCTTTTCTTT,CASSEGAGSIPLKLFF
TRBD2,TRBJ2-1,.,TRBV19,TGTGCCAGTAGTACACCGGGACTAGCGGGGGGGGGTGAGCAGTTCTTC,CASSTPGLAGGGEQFF
.,TRBJ2-7,.,TRBV7-9,TGTGCCAGCAGCTTAGGCGCCTACGAGCAGTACTTC,CASSLGAYEQYF
.,TRBJ2-1,once,TRBV18,TGTGCCAGCTCACCACCAACAAGCAATGAGCAGTTCTTC,CASSPPTSNEQFF
.,TRBJ2-1,.,TRBV2,TGTGCCAGCAGTGAGGGGGGGCCCGACAATGAGCAGTTCTTC,CASSEGGPDNEQFF
TRBD2,TRBJ2-5,.,TRBV14,TGTGCCAGCAGCCAAGATCGGGGACTAGCGGGGGGTTTGGAGACCCAGTACTTC,CASSQDRGLAGGLETQYF
TRBD1,TRBJ1-1,.,TRBV9,TGTGCCAGCAGCGTTTTGGGACAGAGCACTGAAGCTTTCTTT,CASSVLGQSTEAFF
.,TRBJ2-3,.,TRBV6-6,TGTGCCAGCACCTCGACTAGCACAGATACGCAGTATTTT,CASTSTSTDTQYF
.,TRBJ2-1,.,TRBV30,TGTGCCTGGGTGGGCCCCAATGAGCAGTTCTTC,CAWVGPNEQFF
TRBD2,TRBJ2-5,.,TRBV29-1,TGCAGCGTTGAAGGTGCGGGAGGGGTAGGAGAGACCCAGTACTTC,CSVEGAGGVGETQYF
TRBD1,TRBJ2-6,.,TRBV4-3,TGCGCCAGCAGCCAAGGGTTCGGGACAGGGGTCAACGTCCTGACTTTC,CASSQGFGTGVNVLTF
.,TRBJ2-1,.,TRBV13,TGTGCCAGCAGCTTAAGCGATGAGCAGTTCTTC,CASSLSDEQFF
.,TRBJ2-3,few,TRBV27,TGTGCCAGCAGTTTATCGGAGGGGATGACGCAGTATTTT,CASSLSEGMTQYF
.,TRBJ2-1,.,TRBV5-1,TGCGCCAGCAATCTAGGGGAAGGTGAGCAGTTCTTC,CASNLGEGEQFF
TRBD1,TRBJ1-1,.,TRBV14,TGTGCCAGCAGCCTCCTCGGGGACAGTAACACTGAAGCTTTCTTT,CASSLLGDSNTEAFF
.,TRBJ2-3,.,TRBV19,TGTGCCAGTAGTGGGGCCAGGAAATTTTCTAGCACAGATACGCAGTATTTT,CASSGARKFSSTDTQYF
.,TRBJ1-2,.,TRBV27,TGTGCCAGCAGTTTAGCCGATCCACTAGCAAACTATGGCTACACCTTC,CASSLADPLANYGYTF
TRBD2,TRBJ2-1,.,TRBV5-1,TGCGCCAGCAGCTCCGCTCTTACTAGCGGGATCTACAATGAGCAGTTCTTC,CASSSALTSGIYNEQFF
.,TRBJ2-3,.,TRBV7-3,TGTGCCAGCAGCTCATTACAGGGCCATACGCAGTATTTT,CASSSLQGHTQYF
TRBD1,TRBJ2-3,.,TRBV7-6,TGTGCCAGCAGCTTGGGACAGGGGTTCACAGATACGCAGTATTTT,CASSLGQGFTDTQYF
TRBD1,TRBJ1-2,few,TRBV19,TGTGCCAGTCGATCGGGACAGTTTTTTTGGGGCTACACCTTC,CASRSGQFFWGYTF
TRBD2,TRBJ2-7,.,TRBV5-1,TGCGCCAGCAGTTCGGGAGGGACCGGGTACGAGCAGTACTTC,CASSSGGTGYEQYF
.,TRBJ2-3,.,TRBV28,TGTGCCAGCAGTCCCCCCGCAGATACGCAGTATTTT,CASSPPADTQYF
TRBD2,TRBJ2-2,.,TRBV5-4,TGTGCCAGCAGCTTGGTAACGGGGGGGCACACCGGGGAGCTGTTTTTT,CASSLVTGGHTGELFF
.,TRBJ1-4,.,TRBV11-2,TGTGCCAGCAGCTTGGCCGGACGCCAGGGGCGGGAAAAACTGTTTTTT,CASSLAGRQGREKLFF
TRBD1,TRBJ1-1,once,TRBV10-3,TGTGCCACCAGGGGGGGAGCGAACACTGAAGCTTTCTTT,CATRGGANTEAFF
.,TRBJ1-1,.,TRBV5-4,TGTGCCAGCAGCTTGGACCCAGGGTCTAACACTGAAGCTTTCTTT,CASSLDPGSNTEAFF
TRBD2,TRBJ2-3,once,TRBV4-3,TGCGCCAGCAGCCAACTAGCGGGAGGCACAGATACGCAGTATTTT,CASSQLAGGTDTQYF
.,TRBJ2-5,.,TRBV19,TGTGCCAGTAGTATAGTTGGAGGGGAGACCCAGTACTTC,CASSIVGGETQYF
.,TRBJ2-7,.,TRBV25-1,TGTGCCAGCAGTCCCCCTCGGAGCCCTCCATCCTACGAGCAGTACTTC,CASSPPRSPPSYEQYF
TRBD2,TRBJ2-1,.,TRBV12-5,TGTGCTAGTGGTTTGGCCCCATTGGGGGGCGGGAGGGTCATCAATGAGCAGTTCTTC,CASGLAPLGGGRVINEQFF
.,TRBJ2-2,.,TRBV9,TGTGCCAGCAGCGAAAGGGGGAACACCGGGGAGCTGTTTTTT,CASSERGNTGELFF
.,TRBJ2-7,.,TRBV4-3,TGCGCCAGCAGCCAAGATCCAGGGTTTGAGCAGTACTTC,CASSQDPGFEQYF